This T cell receptor beta chain was sequenced in a study of patients and donors after allogeneic stem cell transplantation. In TCRdb, the RT-PCR reads were re-called with MiXCR into one record per CDR3 protein. The profile covers tens of thousands of distinct CDR3 sequences, with 45% to 50% appearing a single time and roughly three fifths taken by the ten largest. Sequencing was performed on blood, either unsorted or a sorted T cell fraction (not recorded which). This receptor was identified in a human donor who was either an allogeneic HSCT recipient or a stem cell or donor lymphocyte infusion donor (not recorded which). It is not recorded whose cells these are; they may come from a transplant donor.

CDR3 sequence: CSALETGRLYGYTF. CDR3 bases: TGCAGTGCTCTGGAGACAGGGCGGTTATATGGCTACACCTTC. The chain couples TRBV20-1 to TRBJ1-2; TRBD1 matches 7 bases. V lost 5 bases, J lost 5 bases, and 11 bases stayed unmatched. Germline V lookup: CDR1 DFQATT, CDR2 SNEGSKA (reference sequence). The CDR3 consists of 14 residues.